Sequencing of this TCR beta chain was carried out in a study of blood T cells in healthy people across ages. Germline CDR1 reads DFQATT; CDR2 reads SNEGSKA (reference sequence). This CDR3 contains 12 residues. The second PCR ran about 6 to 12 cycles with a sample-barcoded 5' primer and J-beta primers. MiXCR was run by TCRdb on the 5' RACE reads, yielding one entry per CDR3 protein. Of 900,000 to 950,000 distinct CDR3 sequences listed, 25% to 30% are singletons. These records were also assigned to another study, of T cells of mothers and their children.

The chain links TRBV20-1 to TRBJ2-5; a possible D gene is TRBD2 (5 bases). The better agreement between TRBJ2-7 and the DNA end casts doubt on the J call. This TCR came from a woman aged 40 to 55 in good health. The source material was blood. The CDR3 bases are TGCAGGGCTGGCCTCCCGGGGTACGAGCAGTACTTC. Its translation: CRAGLPGYEQYF.